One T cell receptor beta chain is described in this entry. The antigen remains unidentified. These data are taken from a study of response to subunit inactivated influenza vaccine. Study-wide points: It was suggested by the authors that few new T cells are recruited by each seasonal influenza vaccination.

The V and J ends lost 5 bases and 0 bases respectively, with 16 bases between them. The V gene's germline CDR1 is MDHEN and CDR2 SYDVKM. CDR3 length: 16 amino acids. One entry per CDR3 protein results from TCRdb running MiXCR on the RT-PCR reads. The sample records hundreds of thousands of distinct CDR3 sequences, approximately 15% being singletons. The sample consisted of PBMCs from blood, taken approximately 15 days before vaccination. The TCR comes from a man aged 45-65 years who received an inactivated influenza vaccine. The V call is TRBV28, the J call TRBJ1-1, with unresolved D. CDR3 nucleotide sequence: TGTGCCAGCAGTCAGTTTGGACGGACCTTGAACACTGAAGCTTTCTTT. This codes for CASSQFGRTLNTEAFF.